The subject of this entry is one T cell receptor (beta chain). Antigen unknown. CDR1 is SGHTA, CDR2 FQGTGA, per germline. The CDR3 has 16 residues. Between the trimmed V and J ends, which lost 1 base and 2 bases, there was a span of 12 bases. This record belongs to a study of T-cell reconstitution after alpha-beta-depleted transplantation in children. The TCRbeta library was prepared with unique molecular identifiers. TCRdb recomputed calls from the PCR reads with MiXCR, one row per CDR3 protein. The repertoire has about a million distinct CDR3 sequences, about 26% of them found once; the top ten carry around 30%. Study-wide results and limits: T-cell counts and diversity at one year post-transplant came mainly from newly produced T cells. About two months after transplant, alpha-beta T cells reportedly came from several hundred expanded graft clones.

The chain is built from TRBV7-3 and TRBJ2-1; D tentatively reads TRBD1 or TRBD2 (6 bases each). This material consisted of PBMCs, mostly from graft donor cells, taken 360 days after TCRalphabeta/CD19-depleted stem cell transplant. This sequence originates from a boy younger than two who had a stem cell transplant for SCID, so the T cells may come from the graft donor. CDR3 in DNA: TGTGCCAGCAGCTTAAGGGGGGCTGGGGCCTACAATGAGCAGTTCTTC. Translated: CASSLRGAGAYNEQFF.